The T cell receptor (beta chain) described here comes from a study of T-cell reconstitution after alpha-beta-depleted transplantation in children. The CDR3 spans 18 residues. The germline gives CDR1 KGHSH, CDR2 LQKENI. V dropped 5 bases and J dropped 7; count of bases not matched to a gene: 12. Unique molecular identifiers featured in how the TCRbeta library was prepared. Each CDR3 protein is one row after TCRdb ran MiXCR on the PCR reads. The sample yields about 500,000 distinct CDR3 sequences, approximately 32% seen once. The sequence came from a human donor who donated a stem cell graft to a child with aplastic anemia. The chain recombines TRBV18 with TRBJ1-6; the match to TRBD1 covers 12 bases. The sample in question was PBMCs from the stem cell graft donor, obtained from the stem cell graft. CDR3 region: CASSAFTGTGGSNSPLHF. CDR3 nucleotides: TGTGCCAGCTCAGCCTTCACCGGGACAGGGGGCTCCAATTCACCCCTCCACTTT.